This note documents a single T cell receptor beta chain sequence. In germline, CDR1 is MGHRA, CDR2 YSYEKL. The CDR3 totals 17 residues. The V end lost 0 bases, the J end lost 0 bases, and 13 bases lay between the germline ends. The entry originates in a study of shared clonotypes between healthy human individuals. Assay used: immunoSEQ multiplex PCR; TCRdb lists only in-frame clones, some missing. The sample lists about 2.4 million clones, approximately 92% occurring once. The material sequenced was naive CD4+ T cells sorted from blood. This sample's subset: CD45RA+ positively selected. The genes are TRBV4-1 and TRBJ2-3; D gene uncertain. The receptor was derived from a man aged 18 to 30 in good health. The CDR3 DNA reads as TGCGCCAGCAGCCAAGATGGAGCCTCGCTAAGCACAGATACGCAGTATTTT. Protein: CASSQDGASLSTDTQYF.